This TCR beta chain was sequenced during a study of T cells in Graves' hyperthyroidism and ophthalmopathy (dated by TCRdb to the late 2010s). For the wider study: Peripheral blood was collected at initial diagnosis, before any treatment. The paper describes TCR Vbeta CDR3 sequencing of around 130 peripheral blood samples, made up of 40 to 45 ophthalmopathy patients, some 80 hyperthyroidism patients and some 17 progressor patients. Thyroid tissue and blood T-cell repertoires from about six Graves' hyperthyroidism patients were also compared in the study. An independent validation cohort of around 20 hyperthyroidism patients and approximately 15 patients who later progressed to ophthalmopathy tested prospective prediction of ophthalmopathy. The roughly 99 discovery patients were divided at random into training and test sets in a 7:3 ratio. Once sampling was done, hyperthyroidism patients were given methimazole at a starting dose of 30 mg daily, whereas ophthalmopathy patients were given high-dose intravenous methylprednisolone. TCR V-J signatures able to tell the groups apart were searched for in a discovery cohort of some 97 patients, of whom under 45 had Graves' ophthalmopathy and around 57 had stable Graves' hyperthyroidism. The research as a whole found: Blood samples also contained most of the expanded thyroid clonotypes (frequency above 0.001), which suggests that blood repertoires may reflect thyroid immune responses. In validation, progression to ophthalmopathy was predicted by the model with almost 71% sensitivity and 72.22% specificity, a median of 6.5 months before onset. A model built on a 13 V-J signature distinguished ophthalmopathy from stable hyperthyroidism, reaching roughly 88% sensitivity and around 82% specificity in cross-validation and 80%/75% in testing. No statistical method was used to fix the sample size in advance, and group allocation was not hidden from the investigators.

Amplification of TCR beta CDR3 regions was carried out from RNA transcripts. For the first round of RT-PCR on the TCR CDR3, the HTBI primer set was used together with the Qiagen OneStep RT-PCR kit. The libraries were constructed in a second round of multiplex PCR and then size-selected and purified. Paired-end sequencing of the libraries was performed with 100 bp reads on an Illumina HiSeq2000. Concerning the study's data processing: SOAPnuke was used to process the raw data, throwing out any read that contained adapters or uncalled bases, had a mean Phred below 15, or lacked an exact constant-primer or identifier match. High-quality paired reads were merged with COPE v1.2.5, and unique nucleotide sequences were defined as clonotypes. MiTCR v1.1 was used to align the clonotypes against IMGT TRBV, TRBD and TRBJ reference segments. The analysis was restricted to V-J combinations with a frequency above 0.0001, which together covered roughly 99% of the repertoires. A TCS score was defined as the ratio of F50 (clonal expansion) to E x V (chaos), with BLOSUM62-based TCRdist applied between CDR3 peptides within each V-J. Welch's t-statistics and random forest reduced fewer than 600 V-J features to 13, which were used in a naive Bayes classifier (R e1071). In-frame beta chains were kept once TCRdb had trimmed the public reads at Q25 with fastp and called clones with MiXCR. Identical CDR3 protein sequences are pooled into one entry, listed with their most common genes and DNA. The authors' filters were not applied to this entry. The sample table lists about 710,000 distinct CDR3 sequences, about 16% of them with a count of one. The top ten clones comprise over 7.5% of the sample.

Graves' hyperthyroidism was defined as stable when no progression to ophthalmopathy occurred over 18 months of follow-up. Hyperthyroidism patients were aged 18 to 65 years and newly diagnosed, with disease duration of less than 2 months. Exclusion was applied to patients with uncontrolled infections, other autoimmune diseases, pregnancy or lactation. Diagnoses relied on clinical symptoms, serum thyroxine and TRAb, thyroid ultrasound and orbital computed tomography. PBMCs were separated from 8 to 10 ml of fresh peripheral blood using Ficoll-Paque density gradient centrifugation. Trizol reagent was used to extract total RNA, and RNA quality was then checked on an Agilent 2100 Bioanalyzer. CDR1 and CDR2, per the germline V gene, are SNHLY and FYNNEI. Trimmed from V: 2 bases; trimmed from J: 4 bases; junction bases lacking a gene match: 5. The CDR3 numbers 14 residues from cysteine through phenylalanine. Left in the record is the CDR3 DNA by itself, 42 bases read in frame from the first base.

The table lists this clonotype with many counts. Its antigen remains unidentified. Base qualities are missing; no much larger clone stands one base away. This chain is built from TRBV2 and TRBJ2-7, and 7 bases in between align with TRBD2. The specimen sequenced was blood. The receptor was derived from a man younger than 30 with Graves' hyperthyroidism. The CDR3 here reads CASSEMGLYYEQYF. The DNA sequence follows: TGTGCCAGCAGTGAAATGGGACTATATTACGAGCAGTACTTC.